Described below is a single T cell receptor (beta chain) sequence and its context. Its antigen is undetermined. Sequencing used immunoSEQ multiplex PCR; TCRdb keeps in-frame clones, though not all of them. This sample yields 90,000 to 150,000 clones, of which approximately 88% are seen a single time; about 5% belongs to the top ten. This entry belongs to a study of T cell responses to AZD1222 COVID-19 vaccine. Study-wide points: Two doses of AZD1222 preceded a rise in Spike-specific TCR breadth and depth. Samples come after the peak T cell response, not at day 14.

This CDR3 has 16 residues. Trimming shortened V by 1 base and J by 2 bases, and 13 bases separated the two germline ends. Germline V lookup: CDR1 SGHDT, CDR2 YYEEEE. Sequences were derived from peripheral blood, sampled on day 0 of AZD1222 vaccination. This TCR was recovered from an adult in good health. The rearrangement links TRBV5-6 to TRBJ1-3; no firm D call. The CDR3 region is CASSLRTGPAGNTIYF. The CDR3 bases are TGTGCCAGCAGCTTGAGGACCGGGCCGGCTGGAAACACCATATATTTT.